This T cell receptor (beta chain) was identified in a study of blood T cells in healthy people across ages. Points from the study as a whole: Comparison with aged donors showed that long-lived donors had more naive CD4+ cells and higher diversity.

As concerns this clonotype: What it recognizes is unknown.

The authors drew around 9.3 milliliters of peripheral blood from each donor. The use of a sample-barcoded 5' primer and a J-beta primer mix characterized a second PCR of 7 to 11 cycles. From each sample, at least 2.5 million paired-end reads containing CDR3 were obtained. TCRdb reprocessed the 5' RACE reads via MiXCR and lists one record per CDR3 protein. The sample carries hundreds of thousands of distinct CDR3 sequences, roughly 41% recorded once. The source material was blood. The TCR was taken from a man aged 80 or over in good health.

The CDR3 DNA sequence: TGCAGTGCACCGGGGCGGAAGGGGGGTGAGCAGTACTTC. Translation: CSAPGRKGGEQYF. The chain joins TRBV20-1 to TRBJ2-4; D possibly matches TRBD1 or TRBD2 (6 bases each). Trimming took 6 bases from V and 13 from J, leaving 22 bases between them. The CDR3 contains 13 residues. Germline V gene data show CDR1 as DFQATT and CDR2 as SNEGSKA (reference sequence).